This is a list of T cell receptor beta chains from one sample in a study of T cell changes during pregnancy in multiple sclerosis. The protocol was immunoSEQ multiplex PCR, while the TCRdb copy is restricted to in-frame clones and leaves out a portion. In the table there are tens of thousands of clones, around 93% of which are singletons. Source: peripheral blood, taken in the third trimester of pregnancy. The receptor set was obtained from a female donor in good health, enrolled as a control in a pregnancy study. Each CDR3 is given with its conserved first and last residue. The D gene is left open where the match is weak. A row's size may be missing; if present it is once, few, many or a size class.

J | size | V | D | CDR3 | DNA
TRBJ2-6 | . | TRBV9 | . | CASSAGAPAGANVLTF | TGTGCCAGCAGCGCCGGAGCCCCTGCTGGGGCCAACGTCCTGACTTTC
TRBJ2-2 | once | TRBV19 | . | CASNYWSGELFF | TGTGCCAGTAACTACTGGTCCGGGGAGCTGTTTTTT
TRBJ2-1 | . | TRBV14 | . | CASSQEASTGINEQFF | TGTGCCAGCAGCCAAGAAGCCTCCACGGGGATCAATGAGCAGTTCTTC
TRBJ2-7 | . | TRBV18 | . | CASSPEVGPYEQYF | TGTGCCAGCTCACCAGAGGTGGGGCCTTACGAGCAGTACTTC
TRBJ2-2 | few | TRBV7-9 | . | CASSFGAGELFF | TGTGCCAGCAGCTTCGGGGCCGGGGAGCTGTTTTTT
TRBJ2-3 | few | TRBV14 | TRBD1 | CASSQERARGLSTDTQYF | TGTGCCAGCAGCCAAGAAAGGGCCAGGGGGCTTAGCACAGATACGCAGTATTTT
TRBJ1-5 | . | TRBV6-6 | . | CASSYWGEGNQPQHF | TGTGCCAGCAGTTACTGGGGGGAGGGGAATCAGCCCCAGCATTTT
TRBJ2-2 | . | TRBV7-2 | TRBD2 | CASSFSSGRPTGELFF | TGTGCCAGCAGCTTCTCTAGCGGGAGACCCACCGGGGAGCTGTTTTTT
TRBJ2-5 | . | TRBV18 | TRBD2 | CASSANGGRVGETQYF | TGTGCCAGCTCAGCCAATGGCGGGAGGGTCGGGGAGACCCAGTACTTC
TRBJ1-5 | . | TRBV9 | TRBD1 | CASSAGTGNSNQPQHF | TGTGCCAGCAGCGCAGGGACAGGAAATAGCAATCAGCCCCAGCATTTT
TRBJ2-3 | . | TRBV29-1 | TRBD2 | CSGASGVGTQYF | TGCAGCGGGGCTAGCGGTGTCGGGACGCAGTATTTT
TRBJ2-7 | . | TRBV23-1 | . | CASSQSLGGINSYEQYF | TGCGCCAGCAGTCAATCATTAGGCGGGATAAACTCCTACGAGCAGTACTTC
TRBJ1-4 | . | TRBV10-3 | . | CAISELRETEKLFF | TGTGCCATCAGTGAGCTTCGGGAGACCGAAAAACTGTTTTTT
TRBJ2-7 | few | TRBV7-9 | TRBD2 | CATREGPYEQYF | TGTGCCACCAGGGAGGGCCCCTACGAGCAGTACTTC
TRBJ1-1 | . | TRBV6-5 | . | CASSDTLSNTEAFF | TGTGCCAGCAGTGACACATTGTCGAACACTGAAGCTTTCTTT
TRBJ2-1 | . | TRBV30 | . | CALSGEKSYNEQFF | TGTGCCCTCTCGGGGGAGAAGTCCTACAATGAGCAGTTCTTC
TRBJ2-3 | few | TRBV7-9 | TRBD2 | CASSGSREGADTQYF | TGTGCCAGCAGCGGATCGCGGGAGGGAGCAGATACGCAGTATTTT
TRBJ2-7 | . | TRBV27 | TRBD1 | CASSAGQGALEQYF | TGTGCCAGCAGTGCAGGACAGGGGGCTCTCGAGCAGTACTTC
TRBJ2-7 | . | TRBV5-1 | TRBD1 | CASSFRQGARGEQYF | TGCGCCAGCAGCTTCCGACAGGGGGCGCGGGGCGAGCAGTACTTC
TRBJ2-7 | . | TRBV28 | TRBD2 | CASCGGRGRWRTYEQYF | TGTGCCAGCTGTGGCGGGAGGGGAAGGTGGCGAACTTACGAGCAGTACTTC
TRBJ2-1 | . | TRBV28 | TRBD1 | CASSSTRGKANEQFF | TGTGCCAGCAGTTCCACCAGGGGGAAGGCCAATGAGCAGTTCTTC
TRBJ2-3 | . | TRBV29-1 | TRBD2 | CSVGARLAGNSDTQYF | TGCAGCGTTGGCGCAAGACTAGCGGGGAACTCAGATACGCAGTATTTT
TRBJ2-1 | . | TRBV27 | . | CASSLQGPYNEQFF | TGTGCCAGCAGTTTACAGGGCCCCTACAATGAGCAGTTCTTC